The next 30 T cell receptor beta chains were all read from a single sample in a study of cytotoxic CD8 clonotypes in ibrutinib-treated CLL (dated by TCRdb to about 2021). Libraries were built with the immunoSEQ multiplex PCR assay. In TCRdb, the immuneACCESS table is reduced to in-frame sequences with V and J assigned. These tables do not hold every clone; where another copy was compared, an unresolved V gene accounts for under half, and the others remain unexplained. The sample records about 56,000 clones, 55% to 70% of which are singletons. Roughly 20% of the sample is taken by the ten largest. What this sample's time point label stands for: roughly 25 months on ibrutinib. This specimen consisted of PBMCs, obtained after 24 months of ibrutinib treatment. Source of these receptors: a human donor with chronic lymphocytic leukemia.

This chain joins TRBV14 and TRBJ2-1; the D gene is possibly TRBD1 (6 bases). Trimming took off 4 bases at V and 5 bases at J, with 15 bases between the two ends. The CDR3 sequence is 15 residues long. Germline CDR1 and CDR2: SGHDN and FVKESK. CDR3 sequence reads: CASSPTRTENNEQFF. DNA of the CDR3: TGTGCCAGCAGCCCCACCCGGACAGAAAACAATGAGCAGTTCTTC.

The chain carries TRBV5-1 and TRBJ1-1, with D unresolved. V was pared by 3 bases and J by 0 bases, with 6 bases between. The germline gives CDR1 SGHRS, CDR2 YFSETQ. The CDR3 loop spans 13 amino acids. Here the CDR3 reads CASSSGMNTEAFF. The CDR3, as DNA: TGCGCCAGCAGCTCGGGAATGAACACTGAAGCTTTCTTT.

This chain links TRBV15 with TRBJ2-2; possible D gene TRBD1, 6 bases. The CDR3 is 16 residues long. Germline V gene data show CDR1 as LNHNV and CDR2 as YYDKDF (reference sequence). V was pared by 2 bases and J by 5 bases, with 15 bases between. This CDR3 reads CATSRPPGVRTGELFF. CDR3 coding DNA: TGTGCCACCAGCAGACCCCCAGGGGTGAGAACCGGGGAGCTGTTTTTT.

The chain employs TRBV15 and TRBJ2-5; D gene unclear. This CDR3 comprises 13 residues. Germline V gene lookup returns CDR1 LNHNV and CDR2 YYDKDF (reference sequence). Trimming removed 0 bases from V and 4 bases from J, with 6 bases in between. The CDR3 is CATSRDPPETQYF. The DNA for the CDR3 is TGTGCCACCAGCAGAGACCCCCCAGAGACCCAGTACTTC.

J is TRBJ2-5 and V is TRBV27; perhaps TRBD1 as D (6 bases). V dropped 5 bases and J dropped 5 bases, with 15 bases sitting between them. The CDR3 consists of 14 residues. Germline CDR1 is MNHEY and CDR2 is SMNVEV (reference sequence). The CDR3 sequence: CASSIDRMAETQYF. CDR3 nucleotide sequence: TGTGCCAGCAGTATTGACAGGATGGCCGAGACCCAGTACTTC.

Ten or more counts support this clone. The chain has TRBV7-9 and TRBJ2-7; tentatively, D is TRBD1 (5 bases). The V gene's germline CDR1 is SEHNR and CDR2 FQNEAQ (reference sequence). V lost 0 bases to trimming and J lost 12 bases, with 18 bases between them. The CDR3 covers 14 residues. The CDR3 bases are TGTGCCAGCAGCTTAGCAGGGGTCCGCTCTAGAGGGTACGTC. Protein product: CASSLAGVRSRGYV.

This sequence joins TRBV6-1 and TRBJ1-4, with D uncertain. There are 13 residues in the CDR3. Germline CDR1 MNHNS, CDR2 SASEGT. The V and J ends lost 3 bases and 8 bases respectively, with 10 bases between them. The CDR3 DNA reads TGTGCCAGCAGTGAGGGCCTCGGGGAAAAACTGTTTTTT. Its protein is CASSEGLGEKLFF.

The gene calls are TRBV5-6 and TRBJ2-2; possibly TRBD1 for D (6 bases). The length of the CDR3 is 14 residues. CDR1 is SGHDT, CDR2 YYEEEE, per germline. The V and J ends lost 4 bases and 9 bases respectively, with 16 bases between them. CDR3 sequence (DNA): TGTGCCAGCAGCCCAAACAGGGCCGGCCGGGAGCTGTTTTTT. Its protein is CASSPNRAGRELFF.

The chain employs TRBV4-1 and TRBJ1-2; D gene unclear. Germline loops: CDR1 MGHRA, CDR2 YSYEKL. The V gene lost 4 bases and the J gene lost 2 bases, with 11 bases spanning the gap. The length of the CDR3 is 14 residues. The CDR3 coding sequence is TGCGCCAGCAGCCGTCAAGGGCCCAACTATGGCTACACCTTC. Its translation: CASSRQGPNYGYTF.

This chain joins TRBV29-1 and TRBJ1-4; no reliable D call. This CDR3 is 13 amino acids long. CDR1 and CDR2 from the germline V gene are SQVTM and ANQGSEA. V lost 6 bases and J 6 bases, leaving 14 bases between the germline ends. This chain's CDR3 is CSVEAQTDEKLFF. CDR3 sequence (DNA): TGCAGCGTAGAGGCACAAACGGATGAAAAACTGTTTTTT.

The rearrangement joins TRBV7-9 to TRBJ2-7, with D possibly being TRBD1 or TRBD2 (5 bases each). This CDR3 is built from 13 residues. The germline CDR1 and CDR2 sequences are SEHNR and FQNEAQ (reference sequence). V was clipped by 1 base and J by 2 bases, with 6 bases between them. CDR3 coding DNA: TGTGCCAGCAGCTTAGGGGGGACCTACGAGCAGTACGTC. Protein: CASSLGGTYEQYV.

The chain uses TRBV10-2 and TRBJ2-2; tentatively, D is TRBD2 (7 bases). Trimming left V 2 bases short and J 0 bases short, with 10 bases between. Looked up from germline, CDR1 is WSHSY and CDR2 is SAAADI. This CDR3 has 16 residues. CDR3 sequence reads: CASSERGGSNTGELFF. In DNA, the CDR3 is TGCGCCAGCAGTGAGAGGGGGGGGTCGAACACCGGGGAGCTGTTTTTT.

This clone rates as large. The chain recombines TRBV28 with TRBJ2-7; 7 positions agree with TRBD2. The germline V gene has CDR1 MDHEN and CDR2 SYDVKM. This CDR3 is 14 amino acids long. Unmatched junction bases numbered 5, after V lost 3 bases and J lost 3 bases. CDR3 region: CASSFAGAGYEQYF. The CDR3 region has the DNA TGTGCCAGCAGTTTCGCGGGAGCGGGCTACGAGCAGTACTTC.

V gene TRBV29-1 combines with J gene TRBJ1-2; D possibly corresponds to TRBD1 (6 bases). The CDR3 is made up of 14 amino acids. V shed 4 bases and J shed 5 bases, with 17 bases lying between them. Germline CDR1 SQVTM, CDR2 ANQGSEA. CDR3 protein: CSVVEMTGLYGYTF. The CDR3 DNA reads TGCAGCGTTGTCGAGATGACAGGACTTTATGGCTACACCTTC.

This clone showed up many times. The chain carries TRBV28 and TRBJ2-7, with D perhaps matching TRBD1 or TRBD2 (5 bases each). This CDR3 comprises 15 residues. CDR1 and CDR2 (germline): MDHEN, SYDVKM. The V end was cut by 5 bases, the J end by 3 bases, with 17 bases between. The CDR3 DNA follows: TGTGCCAGCAGTCCCGGTATCTGGGGGATCTACGAGCAGTACGTC. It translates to CASSPGIWGIYEQYV.

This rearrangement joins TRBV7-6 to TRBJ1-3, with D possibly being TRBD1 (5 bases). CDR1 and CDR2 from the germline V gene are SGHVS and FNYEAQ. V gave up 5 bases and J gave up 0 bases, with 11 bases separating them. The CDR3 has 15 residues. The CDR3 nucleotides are TGTGCCAGCAGCCAGACAACAGGCTCTGGAAACACCATATATTTT. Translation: CASSQTTGSGNTIYF.

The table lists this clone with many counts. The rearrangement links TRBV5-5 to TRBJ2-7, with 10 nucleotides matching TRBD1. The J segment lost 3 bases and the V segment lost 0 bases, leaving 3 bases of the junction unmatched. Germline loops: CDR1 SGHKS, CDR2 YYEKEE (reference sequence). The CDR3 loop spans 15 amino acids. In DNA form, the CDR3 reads TGTGCCAGCAGCTTGGTGGGACAGGGGTTCTACGAGCAGTACGTC. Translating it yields CASSLVGQGFYEQYV.

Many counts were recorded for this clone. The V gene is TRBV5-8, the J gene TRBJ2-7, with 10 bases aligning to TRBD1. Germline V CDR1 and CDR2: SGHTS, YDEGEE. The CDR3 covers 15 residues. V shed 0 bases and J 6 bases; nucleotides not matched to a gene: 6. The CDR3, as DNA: TGTGCCAGCAGCTTGGGAGGGACAGGGGCGTCCGAGCAGTACTTC. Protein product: CASSLGGTGASEQYF.

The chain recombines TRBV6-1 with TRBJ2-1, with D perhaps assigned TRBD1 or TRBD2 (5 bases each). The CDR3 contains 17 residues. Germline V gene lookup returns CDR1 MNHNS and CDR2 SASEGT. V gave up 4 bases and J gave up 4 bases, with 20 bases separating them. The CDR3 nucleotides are TGTGCCAGCAGTGGGAGGATCTCTACGGGGCAATACAATGAGCAGTTCTTC. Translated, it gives CASSGRISTGQYNEQFF.

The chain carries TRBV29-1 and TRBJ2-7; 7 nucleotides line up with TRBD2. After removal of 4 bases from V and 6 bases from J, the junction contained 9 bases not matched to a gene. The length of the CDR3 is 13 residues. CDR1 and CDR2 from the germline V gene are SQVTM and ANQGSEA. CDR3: CSVAQKAGVEQYF. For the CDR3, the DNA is TGCAGCGTTGCCCAGAAGGCGGGAGTCGAGCAGTACTTC.

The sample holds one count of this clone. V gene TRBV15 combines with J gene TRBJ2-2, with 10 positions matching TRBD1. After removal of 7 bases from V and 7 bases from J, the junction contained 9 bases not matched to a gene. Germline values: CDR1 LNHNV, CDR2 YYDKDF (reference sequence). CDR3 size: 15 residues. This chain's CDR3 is CATKTGDRGFGELFF. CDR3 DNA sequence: TGTGCCACCAAAACGGGGGACAGGGGATTCGGGGAGCTGTTTTTT.

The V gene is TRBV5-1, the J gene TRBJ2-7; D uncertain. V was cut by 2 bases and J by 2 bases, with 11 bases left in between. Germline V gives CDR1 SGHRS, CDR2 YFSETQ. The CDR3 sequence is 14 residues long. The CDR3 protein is CASSLEPRTYEQYV. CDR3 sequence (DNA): TGCGCCAGCAGCTTAGAACCTCGGACCTACGAGCAGTACGTC.

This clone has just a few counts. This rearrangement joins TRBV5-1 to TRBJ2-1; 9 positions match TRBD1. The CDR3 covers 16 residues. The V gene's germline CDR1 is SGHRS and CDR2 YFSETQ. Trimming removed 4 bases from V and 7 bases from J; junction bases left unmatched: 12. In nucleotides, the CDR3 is TGCGCCAGCAGCAGGGGGCCGGGACAGGGCACAAATGAGCAGTTCTTC. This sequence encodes CASSRGPGQGTNEQFF.

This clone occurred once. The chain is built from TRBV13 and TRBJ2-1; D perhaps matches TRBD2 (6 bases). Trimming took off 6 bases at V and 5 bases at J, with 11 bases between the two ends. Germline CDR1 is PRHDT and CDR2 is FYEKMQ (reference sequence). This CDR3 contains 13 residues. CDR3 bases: TGTGCCAGCAGTGAGCGGGCGAACAATGAGCAGTTCTTC. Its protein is CASSERANNEQFF. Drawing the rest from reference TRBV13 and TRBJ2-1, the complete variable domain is AAGVIQSPRHLIKEKRETATLKCYPIPRHDTVYWYQQGPGQDPQFLISFYEKMQSDKGSIPDRFSAQQFSDYHSELNMSSLELGDSALYFCASSERANNEQFFGPGTRLTVL.

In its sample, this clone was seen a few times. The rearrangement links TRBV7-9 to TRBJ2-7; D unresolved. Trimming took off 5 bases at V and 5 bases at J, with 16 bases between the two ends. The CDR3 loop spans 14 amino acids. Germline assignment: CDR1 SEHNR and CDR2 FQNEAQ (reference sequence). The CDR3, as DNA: TGTGCCAGCAGCCCTCGAGGTAGAGCAGACGAGCAGTACGTC. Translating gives CASSPRGRADEQYV.

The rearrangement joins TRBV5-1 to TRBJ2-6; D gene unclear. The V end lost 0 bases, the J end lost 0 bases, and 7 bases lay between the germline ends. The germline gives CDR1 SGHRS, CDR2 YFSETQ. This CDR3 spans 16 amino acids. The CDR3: CASSLEATSGANVLTF. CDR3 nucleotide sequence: TGCGCCAGCAGCTTGGAGGCGACCTCTGGGGCCAACGTCCTGACTTTC.

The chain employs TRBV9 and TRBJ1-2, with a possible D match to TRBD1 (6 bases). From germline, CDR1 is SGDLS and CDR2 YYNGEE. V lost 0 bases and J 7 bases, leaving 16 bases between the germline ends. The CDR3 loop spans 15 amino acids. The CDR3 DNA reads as TGTGCCAGCAGCGTAGGTAATGGGGGCCTGGTTGGCTACACCTTC. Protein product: CASSVGNGGLVGYTF.

The CDR3: CASSLGSGGGTASVWEQYV. Written as DNA, the CDR3 is TGTGCCAGCAGCTTAGGTTCTGGGGGAGGGACAGCGTCTGTCTGGGAGCAGTACGTC. V is TRBV7-8 and J is TRBJ2-7; the D gene could be TRBD1 or TRBD2 (7 bases each). The CDR3 sequence is 19 residues long. V gave up 1 base and J gave up 7 bases, with 29 bases separating them. Germline V gives CDR1 SGHVS, CDR2 FQNEAQ.

CDR3 loop: CASSTGQGKGEKLFF. In DNA form, the CDR3 reads TGTGCCAGTAGTACCGGACAGGGGAAAGGTGAAAAACTGTTTTTT. The rearrangement joins TRBV19 to TRBJ1-4, with 9 bases aligning to TRBD1. The V segment lost 4 bases and the J segment 7 bases; nucleotides outside the gene matches: 7. This CDR3 is built from 15 residues. CDR1 is LNHDA, CDR2 SQIVND, per germline (reference sequence).

This CDR3 reads CASSLSSSFSYEQYF. The CDR3 nucleotides are TGTGCCAGCAGTTTATCCTCTAGTTTTTCCTACGAGCAGTACTTC. The chain employs TRBV28 and TRBJ2-7; no firm D call. The V and J ends lost 1 base and 1 base respectively, with 11 bases between them. This CDR3 is 15 amino acids long. CDR1 is MDHEN, CDR2 SYDVKM, per germline.